This TCR beta chain emerged from a study of cytotoxic CD8 clonotypes in ibrutinib-treated CLL (dated by TCRdb to about 2021). As for the study more broadly: The cohort was composed of 11 relapsed/refractory and roughly 16 treatment-naive patients; IGHV unmutated status was identified in fewer than 18 patients. Partial responses were observed in about 24 patients and complete responses in 2; after a median follow-up of 68 months, remission was maintained in approximately 14 patients and progression was observed in approximately 12. The response samples were drawn at a median of roughly twelve months into treatment, with a range of about 6 to 36 months. On average, each sample yielded approximately 250,000 productive templates and about 94,000 productive rearrangements. Longitudinal samples were available for about 30% of the roughly 86 trial participants. Cryopreserved peripheral blood mononuclear cells were collected at three points: before therapy, at response, and at either sustained remission or disease progression. Every sample from remission and from progressive disease was obtained while the patients were still on ibrutinib. Study-wide findings and limitations: Baseline clonality exceeded that of age-matched healthy donors and correlated strongly with circulating CD8+ T-cell counts. Lymph node repertoires were not examined, and the timing of sampling was not matched between patients in sustained remission and those whose disease progressed. Public clonotypes were found to be uncommon and were observed to contract or remain stable during treatment; the increase in clonality was shown to reflect expansion of private clonotypes at ibrutinib response. Clonality increased at ibrutinib response, stayed stable in sustained remission, and fell back toward baseline at progression.

In the case of this clone: The specificity of this receptor is unknown. No base-level quality is on record; no much larger clone is a single base apart.

Each clonotype received, on average, approximately 9.9x coverage in deep resolution sequencing performed on a MiSeq, where the target depth lay between 1 in 1 million and 1 in 200,000 T cells. The immunoSEQ hsTCRB Kit was used to generate the TCR beta libraries. The paper's processing steps were these. Data were analyzed with ImmunoSEQ Data Assistant and ImmunoSEQ Analyzer, with V, D and J genes assigned per IMGT definitions. Clonality, which ranges from 0 to 1, was calculated by subtracting the normalized Shannon entropy of productive rearrangement frequencies from one. Only overrepresented clonotypes making up at least 0.05% of each patient's repertoire were included in the public clonotype analysis. About twelve age-matched healthy donor repertoires from immuneACCESS were used as controls for clonality. TCRdb took this table from immuneACCESS and kept in-frame rearrangements with V and J called. Such tables lack part of the clones; where checked against another copy, unresolved V genes explain under half of the gap, and the rest is unexplained. V and J calls and clone size are as listed in that table; D and trimming were resolved from the DNA. For this sample the table gives 200,000 to 250,000 clones, of which 70% were detected only once. Jointly, the top ten make up approximately 6% of the sample.

The time point label, as the study defines it: about 11 months on ibrutinib. For TCR beta library preparation, roughly 2 micrograms of genomic DNA were extracted from the cryopreserved PBMCs. Longitudinal blood samples from CLL patients on ibrutinib monotherapy were analyzed using high-throughput TCR beta sequencing. The patients took part in an open-label, single-center phase 2 trial of ibrutinib monotherapy. Trimming leaves V shorter by 3 bases and J shorter by 5 bases, with the junction holding 4 bases beyond the gene matches. The CDR3 starts with the cysteine, ends with the phenylalanine, and has 14 residues. The retained sequence is limited to the CDR3, 42 bases, with the frame set at the first base. From the germline V gene, CDR1 is SGDLS and CDR2 is YYNGEE.

The material sequenced was PBMCs, taken after 12 months of ibrutinib treatment. The source of this sequence is a human donor with chronic lymphocytic leukemia. The sequence joins TRBV9 to TRBJ2-5, and 10 bases in between align with TRBD1. Here is the DNA: TGTGCCAGCAGCGGGGGACAGGGGCTGGAGACCCAGTACTTC. Its product reads: CASSGGQGLETQYF.